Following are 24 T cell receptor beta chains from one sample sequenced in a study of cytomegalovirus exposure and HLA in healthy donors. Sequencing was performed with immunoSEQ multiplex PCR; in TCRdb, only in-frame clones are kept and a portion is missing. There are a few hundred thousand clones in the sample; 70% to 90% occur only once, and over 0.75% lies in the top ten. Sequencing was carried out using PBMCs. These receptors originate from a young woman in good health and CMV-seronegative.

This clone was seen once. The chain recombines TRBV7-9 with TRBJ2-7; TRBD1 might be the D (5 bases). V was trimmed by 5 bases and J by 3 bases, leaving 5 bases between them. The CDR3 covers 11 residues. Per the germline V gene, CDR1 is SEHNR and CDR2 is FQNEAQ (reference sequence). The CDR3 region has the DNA TGTGCCAGCAGCGACAGCTACGAGCAGTACTTC. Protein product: CASSDSYEQYF.

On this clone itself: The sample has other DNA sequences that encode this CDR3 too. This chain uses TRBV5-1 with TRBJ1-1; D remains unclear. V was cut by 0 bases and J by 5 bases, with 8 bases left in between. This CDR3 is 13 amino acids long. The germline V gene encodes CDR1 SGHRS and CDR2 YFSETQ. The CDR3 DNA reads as TGCGCCAGCAGCTTGGAATCCCTGACTGAAGCTTTCTTT. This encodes CASSLESLTEAFF. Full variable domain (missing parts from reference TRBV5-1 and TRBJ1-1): KAGVTQTPRYLIKTRGQQVTLSCSPISGHRSVSWYQQTPGQGLQFLFEYFSETQRNKGNFPGRFSGRQFSNSRSEMNVSTLELGDSALYLCASSLESLTEAFFGQGTRLTVV.

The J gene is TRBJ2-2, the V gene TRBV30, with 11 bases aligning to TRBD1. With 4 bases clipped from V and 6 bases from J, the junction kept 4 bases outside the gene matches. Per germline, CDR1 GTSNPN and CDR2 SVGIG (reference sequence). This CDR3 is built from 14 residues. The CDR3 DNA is TGTGCCTGGAATCCGGGACAGGGGGCCGGGGAGCTGTTTTTT. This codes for CAWNPGQGAGELFF.

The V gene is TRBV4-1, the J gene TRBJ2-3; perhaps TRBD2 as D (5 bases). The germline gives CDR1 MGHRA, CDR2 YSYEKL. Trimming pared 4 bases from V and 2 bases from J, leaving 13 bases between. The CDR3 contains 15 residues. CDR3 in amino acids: CASSPRVPYTDTQYF. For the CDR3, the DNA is TGCGCCAGCAGCCCGAGGGTGCCCTACACAGATACGCAGTATTTT.

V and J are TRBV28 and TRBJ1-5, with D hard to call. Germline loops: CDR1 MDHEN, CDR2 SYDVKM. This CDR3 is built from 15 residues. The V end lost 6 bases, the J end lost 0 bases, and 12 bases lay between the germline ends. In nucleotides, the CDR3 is TGTGCCAGCAGAATCGAAACCGGTAGCAATCAGCCCCAGCATTTT. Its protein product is CASRIETGSNQPQHF.

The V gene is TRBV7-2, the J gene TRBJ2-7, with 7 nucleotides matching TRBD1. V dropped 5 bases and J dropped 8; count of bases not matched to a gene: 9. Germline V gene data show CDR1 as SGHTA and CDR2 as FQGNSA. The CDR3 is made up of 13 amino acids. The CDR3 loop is CASSTRSRGKQYF. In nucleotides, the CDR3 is TGTGCCAGCAGCACCCGAAGCAGGGGGAAGCAGTACTTC.

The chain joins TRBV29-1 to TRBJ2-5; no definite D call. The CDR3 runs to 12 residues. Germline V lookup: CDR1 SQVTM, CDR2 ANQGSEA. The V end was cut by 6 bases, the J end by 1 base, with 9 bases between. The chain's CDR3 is CSVLGVQETQYF. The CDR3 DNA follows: TGCAGCGTCCTAGGCGTCCAAGAGACCCAGTACTTC.

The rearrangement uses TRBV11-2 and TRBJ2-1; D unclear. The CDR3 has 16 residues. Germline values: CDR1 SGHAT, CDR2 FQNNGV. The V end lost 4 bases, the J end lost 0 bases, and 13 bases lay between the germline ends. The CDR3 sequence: CASSSGARSSYNEQFF. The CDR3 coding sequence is TGTGCCAGCAGCTCGGGTGCGAGAAGCTCCTACAATGAGCAGTTCTTC.

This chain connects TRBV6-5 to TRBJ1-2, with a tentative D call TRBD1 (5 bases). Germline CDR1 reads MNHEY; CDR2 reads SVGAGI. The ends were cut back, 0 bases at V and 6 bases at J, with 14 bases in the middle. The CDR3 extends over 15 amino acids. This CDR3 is CASSYSAQGGHGYTF. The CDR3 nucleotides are TGTGCCAGCAGTTACTCTGCCCAGGGAGGGCATGGCTACACCTTC.

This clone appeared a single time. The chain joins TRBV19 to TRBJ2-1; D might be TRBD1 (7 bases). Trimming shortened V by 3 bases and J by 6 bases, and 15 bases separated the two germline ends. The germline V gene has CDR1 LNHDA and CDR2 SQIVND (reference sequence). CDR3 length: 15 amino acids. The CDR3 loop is CASSIKQGRSNEQFF. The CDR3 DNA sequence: TGTGCCAGTAGTATCAAACAGGGGAGGAGCAATGAGCAGTTCTTC. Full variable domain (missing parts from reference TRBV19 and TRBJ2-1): DGGITQSPKYLFRKEGQNVTLSCEQNLNHDAMYWYRQDPGQGLRLIYYSQIVNDFQKGDIAEGYSVSREKKESFPLTVTSAQKNPTAFYLCASSIKQGRSNEQFFGPGTRLTVL.

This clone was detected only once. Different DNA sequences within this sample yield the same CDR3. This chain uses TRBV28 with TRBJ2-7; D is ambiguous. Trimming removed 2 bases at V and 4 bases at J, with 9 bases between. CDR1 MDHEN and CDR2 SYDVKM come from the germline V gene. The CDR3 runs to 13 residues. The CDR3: CASSLSLLYEQYF. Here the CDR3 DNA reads TGTGCCAGCAGTTTAAGCCTGTTATACGAGCAGTACTTC.

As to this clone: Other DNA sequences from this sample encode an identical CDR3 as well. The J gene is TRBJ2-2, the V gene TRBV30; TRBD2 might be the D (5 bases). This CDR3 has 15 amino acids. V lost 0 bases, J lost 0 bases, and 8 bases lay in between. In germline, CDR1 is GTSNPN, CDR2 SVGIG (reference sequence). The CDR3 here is CAWSVGGSNTGELFF. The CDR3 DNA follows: TGTGCCTGGAGTGTGGGCGGGTCGAACACCGGGGAGCTGTTTTTT. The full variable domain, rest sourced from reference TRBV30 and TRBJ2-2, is SQTIHQWPATLVQPVGSPLSLECTVEGTSNPNLYWYRQAAGRGLQLLFYSVGIGQISSEVPQNLSASRPQDRQFILSSKKLLLSDSGFYLCAWSVGGSNTGELFFGEGSRLTVL.

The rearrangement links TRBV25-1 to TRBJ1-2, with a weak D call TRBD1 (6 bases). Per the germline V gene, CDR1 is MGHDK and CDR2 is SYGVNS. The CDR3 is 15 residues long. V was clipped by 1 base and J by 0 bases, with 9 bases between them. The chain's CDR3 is CASSESRGANYGYTF. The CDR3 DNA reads TGTGCCAGCAGTGAATCCAGGGGTGCTAACTATGGCTACACCTTC.

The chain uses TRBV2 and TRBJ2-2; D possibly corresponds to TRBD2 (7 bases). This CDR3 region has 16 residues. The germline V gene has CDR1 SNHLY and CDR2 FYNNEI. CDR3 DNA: TGTGCATCGCAGGGGAGCGCGGGGGTAGGCACCGGGGAGCTGTTTTTT. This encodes CASQGSAGVGTGELFF.

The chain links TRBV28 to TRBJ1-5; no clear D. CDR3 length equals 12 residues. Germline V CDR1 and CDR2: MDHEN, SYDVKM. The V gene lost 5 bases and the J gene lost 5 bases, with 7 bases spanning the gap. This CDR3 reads CASSASDQPQHF. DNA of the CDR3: TGTGCCAGCAGTGCTTCAGATCAGCCCCAGCATTTT.

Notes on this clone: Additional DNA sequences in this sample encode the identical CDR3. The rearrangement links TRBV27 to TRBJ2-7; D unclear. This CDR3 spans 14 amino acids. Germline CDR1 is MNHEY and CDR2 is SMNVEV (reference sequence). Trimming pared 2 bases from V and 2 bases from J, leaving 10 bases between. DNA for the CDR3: TGTGCCAGCAGTTTACTTGGGCAAACCTACGAGCAGTACTTC. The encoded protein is CASSLLGQTYEQYF.

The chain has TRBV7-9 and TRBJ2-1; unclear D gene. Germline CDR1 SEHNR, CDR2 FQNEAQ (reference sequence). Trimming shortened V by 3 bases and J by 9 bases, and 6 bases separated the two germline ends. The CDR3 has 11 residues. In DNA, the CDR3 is TGTGCCAGCAGCTTGATCGGTGAGCAGTTCTTC. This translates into CASSLIGEQFF.

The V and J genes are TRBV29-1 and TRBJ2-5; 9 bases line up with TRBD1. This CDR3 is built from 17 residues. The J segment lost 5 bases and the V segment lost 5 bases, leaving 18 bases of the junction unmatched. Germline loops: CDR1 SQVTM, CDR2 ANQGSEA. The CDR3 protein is CSVRGQGFLSPRETQYF. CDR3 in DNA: TGCAGCGTTAGGGGACAGGGTTTTTTAAGTCCAAGGGAGACCCAGTACTTC.

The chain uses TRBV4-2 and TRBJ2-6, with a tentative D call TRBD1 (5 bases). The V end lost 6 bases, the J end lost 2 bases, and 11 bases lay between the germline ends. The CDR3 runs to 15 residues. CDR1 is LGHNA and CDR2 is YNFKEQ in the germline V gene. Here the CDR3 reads CASRPTGAGANVLTF. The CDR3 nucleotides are TGTGCCAGCAGACCCACAGGAGCTGGGGCCAACGTCCTGACTTTC.

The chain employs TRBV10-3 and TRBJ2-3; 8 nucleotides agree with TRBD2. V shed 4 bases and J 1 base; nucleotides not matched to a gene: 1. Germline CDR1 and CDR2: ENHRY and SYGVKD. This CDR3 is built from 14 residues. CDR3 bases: TGTGCCATCAGTGGAGCGGGGGGCACAGATACGCAGTATTTT. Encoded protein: CAISGAGGTDTQYF.

CDR3 sequence reads: CASRSSDRGQPQHF. The CDR3 DNA reads TGTGCCAGCAGGTCCTCGGACAGGGGTCAGCCCCAGCATTTT. This chain joins TRBV28 and TRBJ1-5, with 9 bases matching TRBD1. V gave up 6 bases and J gave up 6 bases; unmatched junction bases: 6. The germline V gene has CDR1 MDHEN and CDR2 SYDVKM. This CDR3 region has 14 residues.

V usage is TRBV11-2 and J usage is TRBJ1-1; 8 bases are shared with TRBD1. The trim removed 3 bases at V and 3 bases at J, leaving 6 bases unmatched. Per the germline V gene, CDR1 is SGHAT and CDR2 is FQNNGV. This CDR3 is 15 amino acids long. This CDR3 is CASSFLPTGDTEAFF. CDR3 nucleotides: TGTGCCAGCAGCTTTCTCCCGACAGGGGACACTGAAGCTTTCTTT.

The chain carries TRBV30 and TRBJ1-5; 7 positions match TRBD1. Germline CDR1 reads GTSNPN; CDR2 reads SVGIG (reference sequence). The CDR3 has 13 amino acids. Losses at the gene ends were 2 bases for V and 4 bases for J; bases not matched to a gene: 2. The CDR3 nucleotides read TGTGCCTGGAGTCACAGGGGAAATCAGCCCCAGCATTTT. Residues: CAWSHRGNQPQHF.

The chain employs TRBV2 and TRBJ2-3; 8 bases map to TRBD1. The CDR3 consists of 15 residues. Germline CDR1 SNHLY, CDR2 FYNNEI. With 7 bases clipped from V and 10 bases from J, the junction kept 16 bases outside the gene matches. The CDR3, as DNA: TGTGCCAGCACCCCGGACAGGGTGGGACAGATGGCGCAGTATTTT. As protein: CASTPDRVGQMAQYF.